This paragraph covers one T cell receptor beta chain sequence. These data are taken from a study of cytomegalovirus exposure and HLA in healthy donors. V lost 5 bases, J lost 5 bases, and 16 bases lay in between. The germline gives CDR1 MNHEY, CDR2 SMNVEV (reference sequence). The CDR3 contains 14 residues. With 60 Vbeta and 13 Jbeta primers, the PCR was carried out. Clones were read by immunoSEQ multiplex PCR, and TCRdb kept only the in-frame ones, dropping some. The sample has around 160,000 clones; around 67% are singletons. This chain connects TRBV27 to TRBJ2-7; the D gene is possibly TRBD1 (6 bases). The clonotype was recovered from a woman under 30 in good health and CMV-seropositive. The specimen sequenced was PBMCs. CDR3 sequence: CASSGHRVGDEQYF. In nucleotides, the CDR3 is TGTGCCAGCAGTGGGCACAGGGTAGGGGACGAGCAGTACTTC.